Below, 2 T cell receptor beta chains from the same sample are listed, as sequenced in a study of T cells after yellow fever vaccination. TCRdb re-analysed the 5' RACE reads in MiXCR, keeping a single row per CDR3 protein. The data contain about 580,000 distinct CDR3 sequences, 17% of them seen just once; the ten biggest clones take up 17%. This sample comprised PBMCs, obtained 4 to 6 days after the first yellow fever vaccination. These receptors were collected from a man between 18 and 35 years old who received the YFV17D yellow fever vaccine.

The table lists this clonotype with many counts. The CDR3, as DNA: TGTGCCAGCAGTTACCGGGCCGGGGAGCAGTTCTTC. Amino acids: CASSYRAGEQFF. The rearrangement links TRBV6-2 or TRBV6-3 to TRBJ2-1; no clear D. Deletions cut 2 bases from V and 10 bases from J, with 9 bases between. Germline CDR1 reads MNHEY; CDR2 reads SVGEGT. The CDR3 loop spans 12 amino acids.

This clonotype was seen a handful of times. The chain has TRBV4-1 and TRBJ2-7; TRBD2 aligns across 10 bases. The V and J ends lost 2 bases and 7 bases, in that order; junction bases with no gene match: 8. Germline loops: CDR1 MGHRA, CDR2 YSYEKL. The CDR3 contains 15 residues. CDR3: CASSQSSGGAREQYF. The CDR3 nucleotides read TGCGCCAGCAGCCAATCGAGCGGGGGGGCCCGGGAGCAGTACTTC.